This entry lists 24 T cell receptor beta chains sequenced from one sample in a study of response to subunit inactivated influenza vaccine. Each CDR3 protein gets one entry after TCRdb re-called the RT-PCR reads with MiXCR. The sample carries roughly 780,000 distinct CDR3 sequences, about 18% recorded once. The sequencing here drew on PBMCs from blood, taken more than 4 days after vaccination. The receptors derive from a man aged 45-60 years who received an inactivated influenza vaccine.

In this sample, this clonotype turned up a few times. The CDR3 region is CASSPSIGSQETQYF. DNA of the CDR3: TGTGCCAGCAGCCCCTCTATCGGGAGCCAAGAGACCCAGTACTTC. The J gene is TRBJ2-5, the V gene TRBV6-2 or TRBV6-3; maybe TRBD2 (6 bases). CDR1 and CDR2 from the germline V gene are MNHEY and SVGEGT. Trimming pared 6 bases from V and 1 base from J, leaving 15 bases between. The CDR3 is 15 amino acids.

The chain has TRBV6-1 and TRBJ1-3; D may be TRBD1 (5 bases). V was trimmed by 2 bases and J by 0 bases, leaving 14 bases between them. Germline assignment: CDR1 MNHNS and CDR2 SASEGT. The CDR3 loop spans 17 amino acids. CDR3 amino acids: CASSEIKGLHSGNTIYF. Written as DNA, the CDR3 is TGTGCCAGCAGTGAAATCAAGGGGCTACACTCTGGAAACACCATATATTTT.

V is TRBV11-1 and J is TRBJ2-6; D possibly corresponds to TRBD2 (7 bases). V was shortened by 2 bases and J by 0 bases, with 20 bases between the two germline ends. CDR1 and CDR2 (germline): SGHAT, FQDESV (reference sequence). This CDR3 spans 20 amino acids. CDR3 amino acids: CASSLMGGRRRSSGANVLTF. CDR3 in DNA: TGTGCCAGCAGCTTAATGGGGGGGCGCCGGAGAAGCTCTGGGGCCAACGTCCTGACTTTC.

This clonotype was detected a few times. The rearrangement joins TRBV12-3 or TRBV12-4 to TRBJ1-6; 8 bases are shared with TRBD1. V was clipped by 5 bases and J by 7 bases; unmatched bases: 7. CDR3 length equals 15 residues. CDR3: CASSPPTGVNSPLHF. The CDR3 nucleotides read TGTGCCAGCAGTCCCCCGACAGGGGTGAATTCACCCCTCCACTTT.

The CDR3 region has the DNA TGCAGTGCTAGAGATGACAGGGGCGGTCAGCCCCAGCATTTT. It translates to CSARDDRGGQPQHF. The V call is TRBV20-1, the J call TRBJ1-5; TRBD1 agrees at 8 bases. CDR1 is DFQATT and CDR2 is SNEGSKA in the germline V gene (reference sequence). After removal of 0 bases from V and 6 bases from J, the junction contained 4 bases not matched to a gene. CDR3 length: 14 residues.

This clonotype was counted ten times or more. The chain couples TRBV18 to TRBJ2-5; D unresolved. The CDR3 loop spans 13 amino acids. With 0 bases removed from V and 5 bases from J, the gap between germline ends came to 7 bases. From germline, CDR1 is KGHSH and CDR2 LQKENI. The CDR3 DNA reads TGTGCCAGCTCACCACCGGTTTTGGAGACCCAGTACTTC. Translating it yields CASSPPVLETQYF.

In this sample, this clonotype turned up a few times. The chain has TRBV20-1 and TRBJ2-2, with TRBD2 matching 10 bases. This CDR3 contains 14 residues. Germline assignment: CDR1 DFQATT and CDR2 SNEGSKA (reference sequence). J was trimmed by 6 bases and V by 3 bases; bases with no gene match: 4. CDR3 in DNA: TGCAGTGCTAGCCCCAGCGGGAGGGCCGGGGAGCTGTTTTTT. Its protein is CSASPSGRAGELFF.

The rearrangement links TRBV11-2 to TRBJ2-1; TRBD2 aligns across 11 bases. The germline V gene has CDR1 SGHAT and CDR2 FQNNGV. The CDR3 is 16 amino acids. The V gene end was trimmed by 2 bases and the J gene end by 9 bases; junction bases not matched to a gene: 9. The CDR3 DNA reads TGTGCCAGCAGCTTATCAGAATCTAGCGGGGGGTCTGAGCAGTTCTTC. This encodes CASSLSESSGGSEQFF.

This clonotype has just a few counts. V and J are TRBV20-1 and TRBJ2-3, with 11 bases that match TRBD2. Germline-derived CDR1 and CDR2 are DFQATT and SNEGSKA (reference sequence). V trimming: 6 bases; J trimming: 5 bases; junction bases outside the gene matches: 7. This CDR3 region has 14 residues. This chain's CDR3 is CSATLAGEGDTQYF. Written as DNA, the CDR3 is TGCAGTGCGACACTAGCGGGAGAGGGAGATACGCAGTATTTT.

The rearrangement joins TRBV12-3 or TRBV12-4 to TRBJ1-5; D ambiguous. V lost 6 bases to trimming and J lost 3 bases, with 15 bases between them. The CDR3 is 15 amino acids. The CDR3, as DNA: TGTGCCAGCAGCTCAGGAGTACGGAACAATCAGCCCCAGCATTTT. It specifies CASSSGVRNNQPQHF.

This clonotype was counted between two and nine times. The chain carries TRBV9 and TRBJ2-1, with 8 nucleotides matching TRBD2. CDR1 and CDR2 (germline): SGDLS, YYNGEE. The CDR3 extends over 14 amino acids. The J segment lost 3 bases and the V segment lost 2 bases, leaving 1 base of the junction unmatched. The CDR3 spells CASSVGTSYNEQFF. CDR3 coding DNA: TGTGCCAGCAGCGTTGGGACTAGCTACAATGAGCAGTTCTTC.

This rearrangement joins TRBV7-8 to TRBJ2-3; a possible D gene is TRBD2 (5 bases). Per the germline V gene, CDR1 is SGHVS and CDR2 is FQNEAQ. Trimming stripped 0 bases from V and 6 bases from J, with 13 bases between. This CDR3 has 15 amino acids. Written as DNA, the CDR3 is TGTGCCAGCAGCTTAGCGGGCCCAACGGGGGATACGCAGTATTTT. It translates to CASSLAGPTGDTQYF. Full variable domain (remainder filled in from reference TRBV7-8 and TRBJ2-3): GAGVSQSPRYKVAKRGQDVALRCDPISGHVSLFWYQQALGQGPEFLTYFQNEAQLDKSGLPSDRFFAERPEGSVSTLKIQRTQQEDSAVYLCASSLAGPTGDTQYFGPGTRLTVL.

Within the sample, this clonotype is medium-sized. The rearrangement joins TRBV5-1 to TRBJ2-3, with unresolved D. Germline V gene data show CDR1 as SGHRS and CDR2 as YFSETQ. The CDR3 consists of 13 residues. V was cut by 1 base and J by 2 bases, with 5 bases left in between. CDR3 nucleotide sequence: TGCGCCAGCAGCTTGCAGGACACAGATACGCAGTATTTT. It codes for CASSLQDTDTQYF.

This clonotype was counted only a few times. This chain joins TRBV7-9 and TRBJ2-3, with 9 bases aligning to TRBD1. Germline CDR1 and CDR2: SEHNR and FQNEAQ (reference sequence). This CDR3 has 14 amino acids. The CDR3 sequence is CAETRDRDTDTQYF. The CDR3 DNA sequence: TGTGCAGAAACTAGGGACAGGGACACAGATACGCAGTATTTT.

The V gene is TRBV20-1, the J gene TRBJ2-5; weak D call: TRBD2 (5 bases). This CDR3 contains 14 residues. The germline V and J ends were trimmed by 6 bases and 3 bases, with 17 bases remaining between them. Germline values: CDR1 DFQATT, CDR2 SNEGSKA (reference sequence). The CDR3 nucleotides read TGCAGTGCCAAAAAAGCGGACCAGAAAGAGACCCAGTACTTC. As protein: CSAKKADQKETQYF.

This clonotype was seen a handful of times. The chain carries TRBV5-1 and TRBJ2-7; possible D gene TRBD1, 6 bases. The CDR3 totals 14 residues. V was clipped by 4 bases and J by 2 bases, with 13 bases between them. CDR1 and CDR2 (germline): SGHRS, YFSETQ. CDR3: CASSRGQSTYEQYF. CDR3 bases: TGCGCCAGCAGCCGGGGACAATCAACCTACGAGCAGTACTTC.

This clonotype was seen only a few times. The chain carries TRBV12-3 or TRBV12-4 and TRBJ2-3; TRBD1 aligns across 9 bases. The CDR3 length is 16 residues. J gave up 3 bases and V 6 bases, and 10 bases lay outside the gene matches. CDR3 protein: CASSPGQGSFTDTQYF. CDR3 in DNA: TGTGCCAGCAGCCCGGGACAGGGAAGTTTTACAGATACGCAGTATTTT.

Only a few counts were recorded for this clonotype. The V call is TRBV5-1, the J call TRBJ2-1; TRBD2 agrees at 10 bases. Trimming at V came to 0 bases and at J to 4 bases, leaving 7 bases not matched to a gene. The length of the CDR3 is 17 residues. Germline V gives CDR1 SGHRS, CDR2 YFSETQ. This CDR3 reads CASSLASGGLVYNEQFF. The CDR3 nucleotides are TGCGCCAGCAGCTTGGCTAGCGGGGGCCTAGTTTACAATGAGCAGTTCTTC.

This clonotype was picked up one time. The chain is built from TRBV28 and TRBJ2-7; 9 bases line up with TRBD2. The CDR3 sequence is 15 residues long. After removal of 1 base from V and 6 bases from J, the junction contained 7 bases not matched to a gene. CDR1 MDHEN and CDR2 SYDVKM come from the germline V gene. CDR3 sequence: CASSLLREGLGEQYF. The CDR3 bases are TGTGCCAGCAGTTTATTGCGGGAGGGCCTCGGCGAGCAGTACTTC.

V and J are TRBV5-4 and TRBJ2-5, with TRBD1 matching 8 bases. This CDR3 has 17 residues. V trimming: 0 bases; J trimming: 3 bases; junction bases outside the gene matches: 10. CDR1 is SGHNT, CDR2 YYREEE, per germline (reference sequence). The CDR3 DNA is TGTGCCAGCAGCTTGGTCGGCGCAGGGGGCATGAAAGAGACCCAGTACTTC. Residues: CASSLVGAGGMKETQYF.

The chain couples TRBV11-2 to TRBJ2-5; D is ambiguous. The germline gives CDR1 SGHAT, CDR2 FQNNGV. The CDR3 has 15 residues. The V end lost 4 bases, the J end lost 3 bases, and 15 bases lay between the germline ends. The DNA of the CDR3 is TGTGCCAGCAGCTCCCAGGCAAGGCCAGAAGAGACCCAGTACTTC. Protein sequence: CASSSQARPEETQYF.

The chain links TRBV4-3 to TRBJ2-7; D unresolved. The germline V gene encodes CDR1 LGHNA and CDR2 YSLEER. V lost 0 bases to trimming and J lost 5 bases, with 11 bases between them. The CDR3 is 14 residues long. Here the CDR3 reads CASSQDLGIDEQYF. The CDR3 region has the DNA TGCGCCAGCAGCCAAGATCTGGGGATTGACGAGCAGTACTTC.

In this sample, this clonotype turned up many times. V usage is TRBV20-1 and J usage is TRBJ2-1, with D perhaps given as TRBD1 or TRBD2 (5 bases each). Germline V CDR1 and CDR2: DFQATT, SNEGSKA (reference sequence). The CDR3 has 13 residues. With 3 bases removed from V and 2 bases from J, the gap between germline ends came to 8 bases. CDR3 sequence: CSASGAPYNEQFF. DNA for the CDR3: TGCAGTGCTAGCGGGGCCCCCTACAATGAGCAGTTCTTC.

This clonotype showed up just a few times. The chain recombines TRBV24-1 with TRBJ1-5; D is unclear. This CDR3 spans 16 amino acids. Germline V gene sequence: CDR1 KGHDR, CDR2 SFDVKD. The V end was cut by 5 bases, the J end by 7 bases, with 20 bases between. CDR3 bases: TGTGCCACCAGTGCTCGGAGAGGGAATGTTGTACAGCCCCAGCATTTT. This codes for CATSARRGNVVQPQHF.